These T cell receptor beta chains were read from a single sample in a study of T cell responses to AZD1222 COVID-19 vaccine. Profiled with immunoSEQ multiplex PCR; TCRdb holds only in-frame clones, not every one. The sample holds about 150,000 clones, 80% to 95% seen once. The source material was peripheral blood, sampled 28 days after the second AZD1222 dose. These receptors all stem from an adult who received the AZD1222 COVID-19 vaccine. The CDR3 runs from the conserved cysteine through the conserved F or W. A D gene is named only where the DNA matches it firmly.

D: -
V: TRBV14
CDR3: CASSVRRDRGPYEQYF

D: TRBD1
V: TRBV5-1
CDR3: CASSPWTGGGYGYTF

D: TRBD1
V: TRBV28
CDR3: CASSPIGDRVSEQYF

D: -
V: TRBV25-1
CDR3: CASSASYRDTEAFF

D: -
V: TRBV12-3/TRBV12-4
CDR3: CASSSRPFYGYTF

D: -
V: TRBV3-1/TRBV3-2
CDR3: CASSQYRRTGSTDTQYF

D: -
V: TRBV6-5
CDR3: CASGIIPNTGELFF

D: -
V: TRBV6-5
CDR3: CASSQTRGGVKLFF

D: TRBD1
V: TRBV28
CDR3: CASSGTVNYGYTF

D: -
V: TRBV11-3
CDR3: CASSLEGFGGYTF

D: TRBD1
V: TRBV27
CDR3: CASSSGVGRQGAGEQYF

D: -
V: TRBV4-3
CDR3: CASSQELAASGNTIYF

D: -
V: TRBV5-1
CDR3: CASSLDPGSQETQYF

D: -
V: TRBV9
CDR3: CASSPWPGDTIYF

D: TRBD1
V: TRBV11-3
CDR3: CASSFTYSGTVQPGELFF

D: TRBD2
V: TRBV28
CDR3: CARNGLAGRRDTQYF

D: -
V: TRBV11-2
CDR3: CASSPRRDSGNTIYF

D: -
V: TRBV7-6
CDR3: CASSLAQGLHSNQPQHF

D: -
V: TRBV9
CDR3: CASSVGRFADTQYF

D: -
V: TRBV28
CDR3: CASSFEAPGSQPQHF

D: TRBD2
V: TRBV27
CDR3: CASKPLAGALHEQYF

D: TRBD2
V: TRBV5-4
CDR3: CASSLAPLTSGGLCF

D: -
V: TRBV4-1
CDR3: CASSLRHGSYNEQFF

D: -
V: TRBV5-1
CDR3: CATKEGAGGETQYF

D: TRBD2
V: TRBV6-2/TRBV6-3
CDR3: CASSPVPGLAGFSYNEQFF

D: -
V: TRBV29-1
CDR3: CSAQAGSLGKLFF

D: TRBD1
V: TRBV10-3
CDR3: CAISENRDSDGYTF

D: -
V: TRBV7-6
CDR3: CASSLAGAANEQFF

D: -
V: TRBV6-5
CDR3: CASSYDGGYTF

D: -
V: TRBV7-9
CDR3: CASSLTISEAFF

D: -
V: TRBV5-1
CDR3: CASSFGGGPNTGELFF

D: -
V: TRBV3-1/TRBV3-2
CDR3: CASSQEFLGVGTEAFF

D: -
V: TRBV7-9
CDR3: CASSDSYEQYF